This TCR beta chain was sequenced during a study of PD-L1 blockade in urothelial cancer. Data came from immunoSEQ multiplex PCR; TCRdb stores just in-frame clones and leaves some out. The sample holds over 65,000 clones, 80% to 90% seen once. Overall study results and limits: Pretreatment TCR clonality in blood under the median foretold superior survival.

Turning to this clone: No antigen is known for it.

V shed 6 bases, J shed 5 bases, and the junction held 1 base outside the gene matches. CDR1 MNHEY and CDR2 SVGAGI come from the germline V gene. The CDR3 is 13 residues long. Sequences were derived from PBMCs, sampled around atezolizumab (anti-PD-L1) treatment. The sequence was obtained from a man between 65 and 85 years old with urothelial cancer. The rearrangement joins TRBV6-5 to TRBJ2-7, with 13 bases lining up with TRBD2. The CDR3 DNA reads TGTGCCAGCAGCGGGACTAGCGGGAACGAGCAGTACTTC. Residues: CASSGTSGNEQYF.